This T cell receptor beta chain is from a study of T cells in Graves' hyperthyroidism and ophthalmopathy. Turning to the study itself: Pretreatment peripheral blood was obtained at initial diagnosis.

TCR beta CDR3 region amplification was performed from RNA transcripts. Carried out on the TCR CDR3, a first-round RT-PCR used the HTBI primer set. TCRdb analysed the multiplex PCR reads with MiXCR anew, one entry per CDR3 protein. The repertoire holds about 560,000 distinct CDR3 sequences, with approximately 16% as singletons. The table lists this clonotype with a few counts. The source material was blood. This receptor was obtained from a woman aged 18-30 years with Graves' hyperthyroidism.

CDR3 residues: CASSEEAHRGTQYF. In DNA form, the CDR3 reads TGTGCCAGCAGTGAAGAGGCTCATCGAGGGACCCAGTACTTC. The chain is built from TRBV6-1 and TRBJ2-5; D is uncertain. CDR1 is MNHNS, CDR2 SASEGT, per germline. V gave up 1 base and J gave up 7 bases, with 13 bases separating them. This CDR3 has 14 residues.